The 13 T cell receptor beta chains presented below share a single source sample, sequenced in a study of T cell repertoires in cytomegalovirus infection. Each CDR3 protein gets one entry after TCRdb re-called the reads with MiXCR. The data hold a few hundred thousand distinct CDR3 sequences, with roughly 29% observed a single time. Sequenced input: PBMCs. These receptors originate from a human donor in good health (CMV status not recorded). Some clones in this sample may be carry-over from other donors' samples.

In this sample, this clonotype turned up a few times. This chain joins TRBV5-1 and TRBJ1-2; the D is unclear. The V end lost 4 bases, the J end lost 8 bases, and 18 bases lay between the germline ends. CDR3 size: 14 residues. Germline values: CDR1 SGHRS, CDR2 YFSETQ. As DNA, the CDR3 is TGCGCCAGCAGCCGGGAGTCGCAAGTCGGCGGCTACACCTTC. This codes for CASSRESQVGGYTF.

In its sample, this clonotype was seen many times. CDR3: CASSLGDAFYEQYV. The CDR3 nucleotides are TGTGCCAGCAGCTTAGGGGACGCCTTCTACGAGCAGTACGTC. The chain uses TRBV7-2 and TRBJ2-7; tentatively, D is TRBD1 or TRBD2 (5 bases each). There are 14 residues in the CDR3. V was shortened by 1 base and J by 3 bases, with 10 bases between the two germline ends. From germline, CDR1 is SGHTA and CDR2 FQGNSA.

The chain combines TRBV20-1 with TRBJ1-2; 8 bases match TRBD1. Germline values: CDR1 DFQATT, CDR2 SNEGSKA (reference sequence). The CDR3 has 13 residues. V lost 5 bases and J lost 4; bases outside the gene matches: 6. The CDR3 region is CSALLDRGYGYTF. The CDR3 DNA reads as TGCAGTGCTTTGTTAGACAGGGGCTATGGCTACACCTTC.

This chain links TRBV19 with TRBJ1-5; TRBD1 aligns across 10 bases. This CDR3 region has 16 residues. From germline, CDR1 is LNHDA and CDR2 SQIVND (reference sequence). The trim removed 5 bases at V and 4 bases at J, leaving 8 bases unmatched. The DNA for the CDR3 is TGTGCCAGTAGTGGGCCGGGACAGGGGAGGAATCAGCCCCAGCATTTT. Its translation: CASSGPGQGRNQPQHF.

This clonotype was detected many times. The genes are TRBV7-9 and TRBJ1-5, with TRBD1 identical over 7 bases. The J segment lost 6 bases and the V segment lost 6 bases, leaving 8 bases of the junction unmatched. The CDR3 contains 14 residues. Germline V lookup: CDR1 SEHNR, CDR2 FQNEAQ (reference sequence). The CDR3 nucleotides are TGTGCCAGCAGTAACACAGGGGAGCCTCAGCCCCAGCATTTT. This translates into CASSNTGEPQPQHF.

DNA for the CDR3: TGCAGTGCTAGAGATCTCCAGGGAGGGGACACTGAAGCTTTCTTT. Translating gives CSARDLQGGDTEAFF. The rearrangement links TRBV20-1 to TRBJ1-1, with a possible D match to TRBD1 (5 bases). Germline CDR1 DFQATT, CDR2 SNEGSKA (reference sequence). V was shortened by 0 bases and J by 3 bases, with 14 bases between the two germline ends. CDR3 length: 15 amino acids.

The sample holds many counts of this clonotype. V is TRBV7-2 and J is TRBJ2-7; TRBD1 agrees at 8 bases. Trimming removed 7 bases from V and 4 bases from J; junction bases left unmatched: 12. Germline values: CDR1 SGHTA, CDR2 FQGNSA. CDR3 length: 15 residues. This CDR3 reads CASTLLPGQGYEQYF. For the CDR3, the DNA is TGTGCCAGCACCCTCCTCCCTGGACAGGGTTACGAGCAGTACTTC.

This clonotype was seen only a few times. The J gene is TRBJ1-5, the V gene TRBV2; possible D gene TRBD1, 6 bases. Per germline, CDR1 SNHLY and CDR2 FYNNEI. This CDR3 comprises 14 residues. The V gene lost 7 bases and the J gene lost 0 bases, with 10 bases spanning the gap. The CDR3 protein is CASTGAYSNQPQHF. CDR3 bases: TGTGCCAGCACGGGGGCCTATAGCAATCAGCCCCAGCATTTT.

This clonotype was observed a few times. The chain uses TRBV4-3 and TRBJ1-4, with unresolved D. V gave up 0 bases and J gave up 0 bases, with 8 bases separating them. CDR1 LGHNA and CDR2 YSLEER come from the germline V gene. The CDR3 has 16 residues. The CDR3 sequence: CASSQDWGTTNEKLFF. DNA for the CDR3: TGCGCCAGCAGCCAAGATTGGGGAACAACTAATGAAAAACTGTTTTTT.

A few counts support this clonotype. The chain is built from TRBV7-9 and TRBJ1-2; D unclear. V was trimmed by 0 bases and J by 7 bases, leaving 15 bases between them. Germline-derived CDR1 and CDR2 are SEHNR and FQNEAQ (reference sequence). This CDR3 spans 15 amino acids. The CDR3 sequence: CASSLARDFGSGYTF. The CDR3 DNA is TGTGCCAGCAGCTTAGCTCGGGATTTCGGGAGTGGCTACACCTTC.

The genes are TRBV11-2 and TRBJ2-7; 9 bases agree with TRBD2. This CDR3 has 15 residues. Trimming removed 0 bases from V and 2 bases from J; junction bases left unmatched: 2. The germline V gene has CDR1 SGHAT and CDR2 FQNNGV. For the CDR3, the DNA is TGTGCCAGCAGCTTAGAACTAGCGGGCCCCTACGAGCAGTACGTC. Amino acids: CASSLELAGPYEQYV.

The chain employs TRBV6-5 and TRBJ1-1; D is perhaps TRBD1 (6 bases). This CDR3 region has 15 residues. V was trimmed by 2 bases and J by 4 bases, leaving 14 bases between them. The germline V gene has CDR1 MNHEY and CDR2 SVGAGI. This CDR3 reads CASSYAGTRITEAFF. The CDR3, as DNA: TGTGCCAGCAGTTACGCAGGGACAAGGATCACTGAAGCTTTCTTT.

The chain links TRBV12-3 or TRBV12-4 to TRBJ2-7; D is perhaps TRBD2 (6 bases). The V end lost 2 bases, the J end lost 6 bases, and 11 bases lay between the germline ends. The CDR3 spans 13 residues. CDR3 nucleotides: TGTGCCAGCAGTTTACGTGCGGGGACCGAGCAGTACGTC. Translated: CASSLRAGTEQYV.